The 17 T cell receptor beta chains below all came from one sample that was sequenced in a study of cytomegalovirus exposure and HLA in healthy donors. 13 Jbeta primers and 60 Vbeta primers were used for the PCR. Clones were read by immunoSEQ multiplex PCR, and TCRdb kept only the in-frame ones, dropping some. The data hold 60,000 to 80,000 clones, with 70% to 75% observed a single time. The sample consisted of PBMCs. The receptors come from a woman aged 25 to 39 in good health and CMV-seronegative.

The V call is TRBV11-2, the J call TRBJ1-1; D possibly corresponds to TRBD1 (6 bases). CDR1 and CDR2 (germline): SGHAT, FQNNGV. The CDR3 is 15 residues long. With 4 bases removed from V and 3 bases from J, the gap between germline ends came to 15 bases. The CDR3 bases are TGTGCCAGCAGCTCCCGGGCGGGGGGGCACACTGAAGCTTTCTTT. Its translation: CASSSRAGGHTEAFF.

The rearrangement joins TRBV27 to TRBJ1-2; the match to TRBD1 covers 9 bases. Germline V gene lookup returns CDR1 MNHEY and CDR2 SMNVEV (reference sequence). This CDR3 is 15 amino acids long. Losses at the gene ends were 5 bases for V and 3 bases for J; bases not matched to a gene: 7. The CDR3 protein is CASSPRTGVYYGYTF. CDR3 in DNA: TGTGCCAGCAGTCCGAGGACAGGGGTGTACTATGGCTACACCTTC.

The CDR3, as DNA: TGTGCCAGCAGGACAACCTACTATGGCTACACCTTC. Its protein product is CASRTTYYGYTF. The rearrangement uses TRBV6-5 and TRBJ1-2; D ambiguous. The CDR3 is made up of 12 amino acids. From germline, CDR1 is MNHEY and CDR2 SVGAGI. Trimming removed 6 bases at V and 3 bases at J, with 8 bases between.

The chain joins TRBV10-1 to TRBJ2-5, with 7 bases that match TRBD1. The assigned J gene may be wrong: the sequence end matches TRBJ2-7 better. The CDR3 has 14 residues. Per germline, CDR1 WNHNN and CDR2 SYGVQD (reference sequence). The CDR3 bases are TGCGCCAGCAGTGAAGCCAGGGGGTTCTACGAGCAGTACTTC. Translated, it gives CASSEARGFYEQYF.

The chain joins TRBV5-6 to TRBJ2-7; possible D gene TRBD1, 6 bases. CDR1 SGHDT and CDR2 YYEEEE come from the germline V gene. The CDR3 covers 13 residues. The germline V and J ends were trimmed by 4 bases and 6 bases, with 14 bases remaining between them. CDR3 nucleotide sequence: TGTGCCAGCAGCGGGCTGGGGGCCACCGAGCAGTACTTC. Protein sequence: CASSGLGATEQYF.

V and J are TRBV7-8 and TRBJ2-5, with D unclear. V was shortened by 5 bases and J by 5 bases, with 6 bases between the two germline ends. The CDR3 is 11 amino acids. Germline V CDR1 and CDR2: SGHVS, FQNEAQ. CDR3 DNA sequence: TGTGCCAGCAGCAGCCGGGAGACCCAGTACTTC. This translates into CASSSRETQYF.

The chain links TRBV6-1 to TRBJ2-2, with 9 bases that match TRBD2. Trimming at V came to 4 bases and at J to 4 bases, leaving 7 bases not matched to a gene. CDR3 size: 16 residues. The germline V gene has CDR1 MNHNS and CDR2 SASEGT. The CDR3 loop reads CASSAVAGAGTGELFF. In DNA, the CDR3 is TGTGCCAGCAGTGCTGTAGCGGGAGCGGGCACCGGGGAGCTGTTTTTT.

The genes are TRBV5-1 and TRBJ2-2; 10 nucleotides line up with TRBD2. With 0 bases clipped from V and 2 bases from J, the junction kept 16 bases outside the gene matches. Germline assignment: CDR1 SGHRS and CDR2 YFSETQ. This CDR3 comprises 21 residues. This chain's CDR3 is CASSLALKGSGRFLNTGELFF. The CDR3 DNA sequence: TGCGCCAGCAGCTTGGCCCTAAAGGGTAGCGGGAGGTTCCTCAACACCGGGGAGCTGTTTTTT.

CDR3 sequence reads: CASNPGQGHTDTQYF. CDR3 coding DNA: TGTGCCAGTAACCCGGGACAGGGCCACACAGATACGCAGTATTTT. The J gene is TRBJ2-3, the V gene TRBV19; 9 bases map to TRBD1. Germline values: CDR1 LNHDA, CDR2 SQIVND (reference sequence). V lost 7 bases, J lost 2 bases, and 7 bases stayed unmatched. The CDR3 sequence is 15 residues long.

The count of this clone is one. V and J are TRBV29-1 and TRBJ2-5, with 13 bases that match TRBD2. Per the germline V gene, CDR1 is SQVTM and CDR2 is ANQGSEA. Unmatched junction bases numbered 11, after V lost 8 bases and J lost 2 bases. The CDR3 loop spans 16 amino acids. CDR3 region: CSPTGLAGANQETQYF. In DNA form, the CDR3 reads TGCAGCCCTACAGGACTAGCGGGAGCCAATCAAGAGACCCAGTACTTC.

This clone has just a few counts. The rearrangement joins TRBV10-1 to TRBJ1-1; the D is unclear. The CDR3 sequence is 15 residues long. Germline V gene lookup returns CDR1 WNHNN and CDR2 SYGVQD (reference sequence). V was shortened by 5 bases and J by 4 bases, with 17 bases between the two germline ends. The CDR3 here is CASSFAETSSTEAFF. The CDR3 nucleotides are TGCGCCAGCAGTTTCGCGGAGACGTCCAGCACTGAAGCTTTCTTT.

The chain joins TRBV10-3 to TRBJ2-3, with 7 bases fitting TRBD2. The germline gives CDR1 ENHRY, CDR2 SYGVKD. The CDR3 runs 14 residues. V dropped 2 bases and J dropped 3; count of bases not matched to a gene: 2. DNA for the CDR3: TGTGCCATCAGTGAGAGGGGAGGGACAGATACGCAGTATTTT. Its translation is CAISERGGTDTQYF.

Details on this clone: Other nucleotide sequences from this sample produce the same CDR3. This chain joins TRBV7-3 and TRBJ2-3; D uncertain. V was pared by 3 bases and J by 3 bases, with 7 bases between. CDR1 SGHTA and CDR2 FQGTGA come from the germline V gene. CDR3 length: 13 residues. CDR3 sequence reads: CASSLSPTDTQYF. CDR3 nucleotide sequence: TGTGCCAGCAGCTTGTCCCCAACAGATACGCAGTATTTT. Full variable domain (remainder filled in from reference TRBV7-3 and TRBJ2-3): GAGVSQTPSNKVTEKGKYVELRCDPISGHTALYWYRQSLGQGPEFLIYFQGTGAADDSGLPNDRFFAVRPEGSVSTLKIQRTERGDSAVYLCASSLSPTDTQYFGPGTRLTVL.

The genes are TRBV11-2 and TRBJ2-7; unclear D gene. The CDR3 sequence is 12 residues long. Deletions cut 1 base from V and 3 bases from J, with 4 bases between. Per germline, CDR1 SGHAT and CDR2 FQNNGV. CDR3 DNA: TGTGCCAGCAGCTTAGCGAACTACGAGCAGTACGTC. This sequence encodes CASSLANYEQYV.

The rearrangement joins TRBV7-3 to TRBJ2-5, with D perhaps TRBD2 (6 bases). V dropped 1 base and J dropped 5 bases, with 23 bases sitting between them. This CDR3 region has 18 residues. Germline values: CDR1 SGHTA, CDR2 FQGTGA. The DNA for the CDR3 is TGTGCCAGCAGCTTAAGTCCGAAAGCGGGTTACGTTTCGGAGACCCAGTACTTC. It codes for CASSLSPKAGYVSETQYF.

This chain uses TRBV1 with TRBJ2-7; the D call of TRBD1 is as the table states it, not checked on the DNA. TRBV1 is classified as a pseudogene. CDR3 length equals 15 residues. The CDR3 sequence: CTSSQVRTVKYEQYV. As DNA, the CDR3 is TGCACCAGCAGCCAAGTGAGGACAGTGAAATACGAGCAGTACGTC.

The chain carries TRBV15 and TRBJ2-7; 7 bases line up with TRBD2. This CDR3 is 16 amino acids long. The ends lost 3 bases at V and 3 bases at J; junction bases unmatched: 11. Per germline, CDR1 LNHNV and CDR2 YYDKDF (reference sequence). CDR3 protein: CATSSLTTSVSYEQYF. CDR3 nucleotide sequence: TGTGCCACCAGCAGTCTGACCACTAGCGTAAGCTACGAGCAGTACTTC.